These 8 T cell receptor beta chains share one sample of origin, sequenced in a study of blood T cell repertoires in COVID-19 (dated by TCRdb to the early 2020s). The library came from the immunoSEQ multiplex PCR assay. TCRdb re-hosts the immuneACCESS table, in-frame sequences only. Its copies lack some clones; in the studies checked, an unresolved V gene accounts for under half of them, and the cause for the rest is not known. This sample comprises 200,000 to 250,000 clones, about nine tenths of them detected only once. Clones ranked in the top ten supply about 2.2% of the sample. Material for sequencing was peripheral blood. The origin of the receptors is a man aged 25 to 40 who had recovered from COVID-19.

The J gene is TRBJ1-3, the V gene TRBV7-2, with TRBD1 identical over 9 bases. Germline V gives CDR1 SGHTA, CDR2 FQGNSA. V dropped 3 bases and J dropped 4; count of bases not matched to a gene: 7. The CDR3 length is 16 residues. The CDR3 DNA reads as TGTGCCAGCAGCTTGTTACAGGGGGCTTACGGAAACACCATATATTTT. Translating gives CASSLLQGAYGNTIYF.

This clone came up once. This rearrangement joins TRBV5-1 to TRBJ1-2; the D gene is possibly TRBD1 (6 bases). V lost 7 bases, J lost 1 base, and 11 bases lay in between. Germline loops: CDR1 SGHRS, CDR2 YFSETQ. The CDR3 spans 13 residues. The CDR3 DNA sequence: TGCGCCAGCGCCTCGGACAGTAACTATGGCTACACCTTC. This gives the protein CASASDSNYGYTF.

V is TRBV10-3 and J is TRBJ2-5; 11 nucleotides align to TRBD1. Looked up from germline, CDR1 is ENHRY and CDR2 is SYGVKD. The CDR3 is 14 residues long. Trimming cost V 6 bases and J 5 bases; bases outside gene matches: 5. CDR3 residues: CAIRRTGGSETQYF. The DNA for the CDR3 is TGTGCCATCAGAAGGACAGGGGGCAGTGAGACCCAGTACTTC.

In its sample, this clone was seen once. This chain joins TRBV10-3 and TRBJ2-3; 8 bases match TRBD1. CDR1 is ENHRY and CDR2 is SYGVKD in the germline V gene. The CDR3 spans 14 residues. Losses at the gene ends were 10 bases for V and 3 bases for J; bases not matched to a gene: 9. CDR3 amino acids: CATIPTGVTDTQYF. The CDR3 DNA reads as TGTGCCACTATTCCGACAGGGGTGACAGATACGCAGTATTTT.

CDR3 loop: CASSATGNEQFF. The CDR3 DNA is TGTGCCAGCAGCGCCACGGGCAATGAGCAGTTCTTC. The V gene is TRBV7-2, the J gene TRBJ2-1; D remains unclear. CDR3 length: 12 amino acids. The V gene lost 5 bases and the J gene lost 6 bases, with 8 bases spanning the gap. Per germline, CDR1 SGHTA and CDR2 FQGNSA.

The rearrangement joins TRBV6-2 or TRBV6-3 to TRBJ2-7; D remains unclear. V shed 4 bases and J shed 5 bases, with 6 bases lying between them. The CDR3 contains 11 residues. Germline CDR1 is MNHEY and CDR2 is SVGEGT. In nucleotides, the CDR3 is TGTGCCAGCAGTTCGTATAACGAGCAGTACTTC. It codes for CASSSYNEQYF.

The V and J genes are TRBV6-2 or TRBV6-3 and TRBJ2-1, with TRBD2 matching 10 bases. The CDR3 runs 15 residues. J gave up 7 bases and V 5 bases, and 8 bases lay outside the gene matches. Per the germline V gene, CDR1 is MNHEY and CDR2 is SVGEGT. Written as DNA, the CDR3 is TGTGCCAGCAGTACTAAGCGGGGGGGCCGGAATGAGCAGTTCTTC. Its protein product is CASSTKRGGRNEQFF.

CDR3 protein: CASSPSGQGNEKLFF. The CDR3 nucleotides are TGTGCCAGCAGCCCGTCGGGACAGGGTAATGAAAAACTGTTTTTT. The chain carries TRBV7-7 and TRBJ1-4; 9 bases fit TRBD1. Germline values: CDR1 SSHAT, CDR2 FNYEAQ (reference sequence). Trimming cost V 5 bases and J 4 bases; bases outside gene matches: 5. The CDR3 covers 15 residues.